This T cell receptor beta chain was obtained from a study of T cells in Graves' hyperthyroidism and ophthalmopathy. Germline V gene data show CDR1 as SEHNR and CDR2 as FQNEAQ (reference sequence). V lost 10 bases and J lost 5, with 14 bases in between. CDR3 size: 13 residues. The source material, RNA transcripts, was used to amplify TCR beta CDR3 regions. A first-round RT-PCR of the TCR CDR3 used the HTBI primer set. TCRdb passed the multiplex PCR reads through MiXCR, listing each CDR3 protein once. The sample gives approximately 260,000 distinct CDR3 sequences, 15% of which show up once; more than 30% is in the top ten. Investigators excluded patients with uncontrolled infection, other autoimmune disease, pregnancy or lactation.

V usage is TRBV7-9 and J usage is TRBJ1-4, with D hard to call. The sample was blood. This TCR came from a woman in her 50s with Graves' hyperthyroidism that later progressed to Graves' ophthalmopathy. The CDR3 DNA follows: TGTGCCACCACGGGAGGCGACAATGAAAAACTGTTTTTT. Translation gives CATTGGDNEKLFF.